The TCR beta chain described here comes from a study of post-analysis software for immune sequencing data (dated by TCRdb to the mid-2010s). Context from the whole study: The recorded disease courses included relapsing-remitting, secondary progressive and progressive-relapsing multiple sclerosis, and some patients had no subtype annotation. A subset of samples was prepared in parallel using single-end sample barcoding, then pooled and co-amplified after Illumina adapter ligation. The multiple sclerosis patient repertoires were compared with ten to eleven previously published healthy control repertoires from donors aged about 6 to 26 years.

This clonotype occurred a few times. The antigen it recognizes is unknown. No base-level quality is on record; no much larger clone is a single base apart. The library was obtained by PCR. Sequenced on an Illumina HiSeq 2500. Unique molecular identifiers were incorporated into TCR beta cDNA libraries to reduce PCR and sequencing biases. Every 1 to 10 million input T cells yielded approximately 500,000 cDNA molecules, meaning each molecule approximated one T cell. The patient libraries were prepared and sequenced using the same protocol as the earlier healthy control dataset. Samples belonging to the same batch were prepared together, multiplexed and sequenced on a shared HiSeq lane. On the study's bioinformatics: Raw barcoded reads were processed with MIGEC, and single-read molecular identifier groups were discarded before consensus assembly and CDR3 extraction. Clonotype tables were post-analysed with VDJtools, and diversity was normalized by down-sampling all datasets to the smallest sample size. Repertoire overlap clustering matched CDR3 amino acid but not nucleotide sequences to correct batch-related cross-sample contamination. TCRdb handled the public reads itself, with Q25 trimming in fastp and clone calling in MiXCR, and kept productive beta chains. Merged by CDR3 protein, the rows form single entries marked with the most common genes and DNA. The V and J calls come from TCRdb's annotation, not from the publication. The sample table records roughly 570,000 distinct CDR3 sequences; around 36% of these occur just once. Roughly 6% of the sample belongs to the ten largest clones.

To demonstrate the VDJtools post-analysis software, TCR beta repertoires were profiled from the peripheral blood of 13 young patients with multiple sclerosis. The multiple sclerosis patients were children and adolescents between about 6 and 16 years of age. A distance of 15 bases separates the germline ends of V and J, which lose 3 bases and 4 bases respectively. CDR1 and CDR2, per the germline V gene (reference sequence), are DFQATT and SNEGSKA. Spanning cysteine to phenylalanine, the CDR3 consists of 14 amino acids. Only the CDR3 region is kept as DNA, spanning 42 bases read in frame from base 1. Broad study findings and their caveats: Normalized Chao1 diversity was significantly lower in multiple sclerosis patients than controls, suggesting substantial peripheral T-cell clonal expansion. Four or five TRBV segments, including TRBV5-6, TRBV5-1 and TRBV20-1, were significantly more frequent in patients than controls. Direct clustering with F measure showed strong co-clustering of samples prepared in the same batch, prompting a batch-effect correction. The multiple sclerosis patient group was slightly younger than the control group.

The sequenced sample was blood. This TCR was sampled from a girl under 18 with multiple sclerosis. In this chain, TRBV20-1 is recombined with TRBJ1-2; no D gene call is confident. The CDR3 reads as follows: CSASVTQIIYGYTF. The nucleotide sequence reads as follows: TGCAGTGCTAGTGTCACGCAGATAATCTATGGCTACACCTTC.